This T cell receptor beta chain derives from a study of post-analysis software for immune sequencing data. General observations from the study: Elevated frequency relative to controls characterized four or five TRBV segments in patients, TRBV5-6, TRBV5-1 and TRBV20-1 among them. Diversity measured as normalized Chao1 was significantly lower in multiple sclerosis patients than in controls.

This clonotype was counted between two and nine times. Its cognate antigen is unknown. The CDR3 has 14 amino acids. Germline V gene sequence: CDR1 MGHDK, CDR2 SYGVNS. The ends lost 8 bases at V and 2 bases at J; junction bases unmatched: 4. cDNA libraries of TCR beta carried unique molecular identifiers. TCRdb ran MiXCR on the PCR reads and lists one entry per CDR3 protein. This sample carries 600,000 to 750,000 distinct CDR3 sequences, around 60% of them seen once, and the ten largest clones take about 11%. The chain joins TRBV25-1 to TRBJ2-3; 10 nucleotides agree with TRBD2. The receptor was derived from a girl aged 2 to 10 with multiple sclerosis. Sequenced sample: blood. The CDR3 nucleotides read TGTGCCAGCCAGGGGACTAGCGCCACAGATACGCAGTATTTT. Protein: CASQGTSATDTQYF.